These T cell receptor beta chains were read from a single sample in a study of blood T cell repertoires in COVID-19. Sequencing was performed with immunoSEQ multiplex PCR; in TCRdb, only in-frame clones are kept and a portion is missing. Of approximately 140,000 clones in the sample, around 79% were seen once. Sequences were obtained from peripheral blood. The receptor set was obtained from a man aged 55 to 70 with acute or convalescent COVID-19. CDR3s include the opening cysteine and the closing phenylalanine or tryptophan. A D gene is named only where the DNA matches it firmly. Clone size, where shown, is once, few, many, or a class for clones that have expanded.

TRBJ2-5 | TRBV28 | NA | 15 | NA | CASSLRGAGLETQYF | TGTGCCAGCAGTTTACGAGGGGCGGGGTTGGAGACCCAGTACTTC
TRBJ2-7 | TRBV9 | NA | 16 | TRBD1 | CASSVGVDRGFYEQYF | TGTGCCAGCAGCGTAGGGGTCGACAGGGGGTTTTACGAGCAGTACTTC
TRBJ2-7 | TRBV15 | few | 16 | TRBD1 | CATSRGGTGGSYEQYF | TGTGCCACCAGCAGAGGGGGGACAGGGGGGTCCTACGAGCAGTACTTC
TRBJ2-7 | TRBV28 | NA | 14 | TRBD1 | CAISPGQGVHEQYF | TGTGCCATCTCTCCGGGACAGGGGGTCCACGAGCAGTACTTC
TRBJ1-1 | TRBV6-5 | NA | 15 | NA | CASSYTGLLNTEAFF | TGTGCCAGCAGCTATACGGGACTCCTGAACACTGAAGCTTTCTTT
TRBJ2-3 | TRBV15 | NA | 13 | NA | CATSTGVTDTQYF | TGTGCCACCAGCACAGGTGTGACAGATACGCAGTATTTT
TRBJ2-1 | TRBV10-3 | few | 15 | TRBD1 | CAIRQGVTPGNEQFF | TGTGCCATCAGACAGGGGGTAACCCCTGGCAATGAGCAGTTCTTC
TRBJ2-3 | TRBV9 | NA | 13 | NA | CASTGGGTDTQYF | TGTGCCAGCACCGGGGGTGGCACAGATACGCAGTATTTT
TRBJ2-2 | TRBV2 | NA | 16 | TRBD2 | CASSAFGGRGTGELFF | TGTGCCAGCAGTGCCTTCGGCGGGAGGGGGACCGGGGAGCTGTTTTTT
TRBJ2-7 | TRBV7-9 | NA | 14 | TRBD1 | CASSPRQGDYEQYF | TGTGCCAGCAGCCCTCGTCAGGGGGACTACGAGCAGTACTTC
TRBJ1-3 | TRBV6-5 | NA | 14 | NA | CASSPGTLGNTIYF | TGTGCCAGCAGTCCCGGGACACTTGGAAACACCATATATTTT
TRBJ1-1 | TRBV5-4 | once | 13 | NA | CASSPGGGTEAFF | TGTGCCAGCAGTCCGGGGGGAGGAACTGAAGCTTTCTTT
TRBJ1-2 | TRBV5-6 | few | 15 | NA | CASSLAAAINYGYTF | TGTGCCAGCAGCTTGGCCGCCGCGATTAACTATGGCTACACCTTC
TRBJ1-5 | TRBV6-1 | NA | 15 | NA | CASSEFGQRNQPQHF | TGTGCCAGCAGTGAATTCGGACAACGGAATCAGCCCCAGCATTTT
TRBJ2-5 | TRBV6-5 | NA | 13 | TRBD2 | CASSYQGGETQYF | TGTGCCAGCAGTTATCAGGGAGGGGAGACCCAGTACTTC
TRBJ2-1 | TRBV11-2 | NA | 16 | NA | CASSLEIRLGHNEQFF | TGTGCCAGCAGCTTAGAAATCCGGTTGGGCCACAATGAGCAGTTCTTC
TRBJ1-1 | TRBV24-1 | NA | 15 | TRBD1 | CATSVSTGIGTEAFF | TGTGCCACCAGTGTCTCGACAGGGATAGGCACTGAAGCTTTCTTT
TRBJ2-7 | TRBV7-2 | NA | 15 | TRBD2 | CASSPRFSGTYEQYF | TGTGCCAGCAGCCCCCGGTTTAGCGGGACCTACGAGCAGTACTTC
TRBJ2-7 | TRBV11-1 | once | 14 | NA | CASSLSRLSLEQYF | TGTGCCAGCAGCTTAAGCAGGCTGTCTCTCGAGCAGTACTTC
TRBJ2-5 | TRBV7-8 | NA | 16 | TRBD2 | CASSLGVSGTQETQYF | TGTGCCAGCAGCTTAGGGGTTAGCGGGACACAAGAGACCCAGTACTTC
TRBJ1-4 | TRBV6-5 | NA | 13 | NA | CASSGTDRGKLFF | TGTGCCAGCAGCGGAACGGACCGGGGAAAACTGTTTTTT
TRBJ1-1 | TRBV6-4 | many | 13 | TRBD1 | CASSVTLQGEAFF | TGTGCCAGCAGTGTTACATTACAGGGGGAAGCTTTCTTT
TRBJ2-5 | TRBV7-8 | NA | 15 | TRBD2 | CASSPQTSGTETQYF | TGTGCCAGCAGCCCACAGACTAGCGGGACCGAGACCCAGTACTTC
TRBJ1-1 | TRBV7-9 | NA | 16 | TRBD1 | CASRPPPGQGATEAFF | TGTGCCAGCAGGCCACCGCCGGGACAGGGGGCCACTGAAGCTTTCTTT
TRBJ2-1 | TRBV6-5 | NA | 15 | TRBD1 | CASRGQGAFYNEQFF | TGTGCCAGCAGGGGTCAGGGGGCCTTTTACAATGAGCAGTTCTTC
TRBJ2-1 | TRBV9 | NA | 17 | TRBD2 | CASSARGSGSTGNEQFF | TGTGCCAGCAGCGCCCGGGGTAGCGGGAGTACGGGCAATGAGCAGTTCTTC
TRBJ2-1 | TRBV4-1 | NA | 15 | TRBD2 | CASSPPSGRWYEQFF | TGCGCCAGCAGCCCTCCTAGCGGGAGGTGGTATGAGCAGTTCTTC
TRBJ2-3 | TRBV29-1 | NA | 13 | TRBD2 | CSVEVGRTDTQYF | TGCAGCGTTGAGGTCGGGAGGACAGATACGCAGTATTTT
TRBJ2-2 | TRBV29-1 | NA | 14 | NA | CSVEQGRDTGELFF | TGCAGCGTTGAACAGGGGAGGGACACCGGGGAGCTGTTTTTT
TRBJ2-7 | TRBV6-1 | NA | 14 | TRBD1 | CASSERTGAYEQYF | TGTGCCAGCAGTGAGAGGACAGGGGCCTACGAGCAGTACTTC
TRBJ2-3 | TRBV19 | NA | 14 | TRBD2 | CASRTSGRTDTQYF | TGTGCCAGCCGGACTAGCGGGAGAACAGATACGCAGTATTTT
TRBJ1-2 | TRBV7-3 | NA | 13 | NA | CASSVGPGKGYTF | TGTGCCAGCAGCGTCGGACCCGGGAAGGGCTACACCTTC
TRBJ1-1 | TRBV3-1/TRBV3-2 | once | 17 | NA | CASSQVSRRQGNTEAFF | TGTGCCAGCAGCCAAGTTTCGAGGCGTCAGGGGAACACTGAAGCTTTCTTT
TRBJ2-7 | TRBV6-6 | NA | 16 | TRBD1 | CASSSGQAAGPYEQYF | TGTGCCAGCAGTTCTGGACAGGCGGCGGGCCCCTACGAGCAGTACTTC
TRBJ1-4 | TRBV4-3 | NA | 16 | TRBD1 | CASSQGTGTVSEKLFF | TGCGCCAGCAGCCAAGGCACCGGGACAGTGAGTGAAAAACTGTTTTTT
TRBJ2-1 | TRBV6-6 | NA | 16 | TRBD1 | CASRPVGGQGGNEQFF | TGTGCCAGCAGACCGGTTGGGGGACAGGGAGGCAATGAGCAGTTCTTC
TRBJ1-6 | TRBV6-5 | NA | 14 | TRBD1 | CASSIDRGYSPLHF | TGTGCCAGCAGCATTGACAGGGGTTATTCACCCCTCCACTTT
TRBJ2-4 | TRBV27 | few | 13 | NA | CASSLAGKNIQYF | TGTGCCAGCAGTTTAGCGGGTAAAAACATTCAGTACTTC
TRBJ1-1 | TRBV24-1 | NA | 15 | TRBD1 | CATSDLGQLNTEAFF | TGTGCCACCAGTGACCTGGGACAGCTGAACACTGAAGCTTTCTTT
TRBJ1-5 | TRBV11-2 | NA | 15 | NA | CASSLGQGANQPQHF | TGTGCCAGCAGCTTAGGCCAGGGCGCGAATCAGCCCCAGCATTTT
TRBJ1-5 | TRBV2 | NA | 13 | NA | CASSPEGNQPQHF | TGTGCCAGCAGCCCGGAGGGCAATCAGCCCCAGCATTTT
TRBJ1-4 | TRBV15 | NA | 15 | NA | CATSSTAITNEKLFF | TGTGCCACCAGCAGTACAGCTATAACTAATGAAAAACTGTTTTTT
TRBJ2-7 | TRBV19 | NA | 11 | NA | CASHSGYEQYF | TGTGCCAGTCATTCGGGTTACGAGCAGTACTTC
TRBJ2-5 | TRBV9 | few | 13 | TRBD2 | CASGGLAKETQYF | TGTGCCAGCGGGGGACTAGCGAAAGAGACCCAGTACTTC
TRBJ1-3 | TRBV6-5 | NA | 14 | TRBD1 | CASSRQGTGNTIYF | TGTGCCAGCAGCCGACAGGGTACAGGAAACACCATATATTTT
TRBJ2-5 | TRBV7-2 | NA | 14 | TRBD2 | CASSYPASGETQYF | TGTGCCAGCAGCTACCCGGCTAGCGGAGAGACCCAGTACTTC
TRBJ1-5 | TRBV19 | NA | 17 | NA | CASSIEEGSYSNQPQHF | TGTGCCAGTAGTATAGAGGAAGGGAGTTATAGCAATCAGCCCCAGCATTTT
TRBJ2-3 | TRBV7-3 | NA | 16 | NA | CASSLGTGYGTDTQYF | TGTGCCAGCAGCTTGGGAACAGGGTATGGCACAGATACGCAGTATTTT
TRBJ2-1 | TRBV5-1 | NA | 15 | TRBD2 | CASSTSGSGFNEQFF | TGCGCCAGCAGCACTAGCGGGAGTGGGTTTAATGAGCAGTTCTTC
TRBJ1-1 | TRBV7-2 | few | 14 | NA | CASSRQFMNTEAFF | TGTGCCAGCAGTCGACAGTTTATGAACACTGAAGCTTTCTTT
TRBJ2-7 | TRBV5-1 | once | 17 | NA | CASSFLDSLGFPYEQYF | TGCGCCAGCAGCTTTCTGGACAGCCTTGGGTTTCCTTACGAGCAGTACTTC
TRBJ2-3 | TRBV19 | few | 15 | NA | CASSRGDQGLITQYF | TGTGCCAGTAGTAGGGGGGATCAGGGCCTCATTACGCAGTATTTT
TRBJ2-7 | TRBV7-2 | NA | 15 | TRBD2 | CASSLGGLAGGEQYF | TGTGCCAGCAGCTTAGGTGGGCTAGCGGGAGGAGAGCAGTACTTC